One and the same sample provided the 17 T cell receptor beta chains below, sequenced in a study of blood T cell repertoires in COVID-19. This table comes from immunoSEQ multiplex PCR, and its TCRdb copy is limited to in-frame clones, with some not included. The data contain about 180,000 clones, roughly 88% of them singletons. Sequenced: PBMCs or T cells enriched from blood (not recorded which). Every receptor here comes from a man aged 45-60 years who had recovered from COVID-19.

This chain links TRBV4-1 with TRBJ2-2; 10 nucleotides agree with TRBD1. V lost 4 bases and J lost 8; bases outside the gene matches: 13. The length of the CDR3 is 17 residues. Germline assignment: CDR1 MGHRA and CDR2 YSYEKL. CDR3 sequence reads: CASSPGAVTGGRGELFF. The CDR3 DNA is TGCGCCAGCAGCCCCGGGGCGGTGACAGGGGGCCGTGGGGAGCTGTTTTTT.

V usage is TRBV19 and J usage is TRBJ2-4; maybe TRBD1 (6 bases). The length of the CDR3 is 15 residues. Trimming left V 6 bases short and J 0 bases short, with 12 bases between. Germline V gene lookup returns CDR1 LNHDA and CDR2 SQIVND (reference sequence). The CDR3 loop is CASSGQNLAKNIQYF. CDR3 bases: TGTGCCAGTAGCGGACAGAATCTAGCCAAAAACATTCAGTACTTC. Full variable domain (missing parts from reference TRBV19 and TRBJ2-4): DGGITQSPKYLFRKEGQNVTLSCEQNLNHDAMYWYRQDPGQGLRLIYYSQIVNDFQKGDIAEGYSVSREKKESFPLTVTSAQKNPTAFYLCASSGQNLAKNIQYFGAGTRLSVL.

The CDR3: CAIRWTALSYEQYF. CDR3 coding DNA: TGTGCCATCAGGTGGACAGCCCTCTCCTACGAGCAGTACTTC. The chain uses TRBV10-3 and TRBJ2-7; weak D call: TRBD1 (6 bases). Per the germline V gene, CDR1 is ENHRY and CDR2 is SYGVKD. Trimming took 6 bases from V and 0 from J, leaving 12 bases between them. The CDR3 loop spans 14 amino acids.

This rearrangement joins TRBV5-8 to TRBJ1-3; possibly TRBD1 for D (6 bases). CDR3 size: 16 residues. From germline, CDR1 is SGHTS and CDR2 YDEGEE. V lost 4 bases to trimming and J lost 0 bases, with 14 bases between them. DNA for the CDR3: TGTGCCAGCAGCGAGGGACACCTCAACTCTGGAAACACCATATATTTT. Its protein product is CASSEGHLNSGNTIYF. Looking up the rest from reference TRBV5-8 and TRBJ1-3 gives the full variable domain: EAGVTQSPTHLIKTRGQQATLRCSPISGHTSVYWYQQALGLGLQFLLWYDEGEERNRGNFPPRFSGRQFPNYSSELNVNALELEDSALYLCASSEGHLNSGNTIYFGEGSWLTVV.

CDR3: CASSPPPRQGGSEQYF. The CDR3 DNA reads as TGTGCCAGCAGTCCTCCCCCAAGACAGGGAGGATCCGAGCAGTACTTC. The chain uses TRBV28 and TRBJ2-7; TRBD1 might be the D (7 bases). Trimming stripped 5 bases from V and 6 bases from J, with 23 bases between. Germline values: CDR1 MDHEN, CDR2 SYDVKM. The CDR3 loop spans 16 amino acids.

The chain combines TRBV6-6 with TRBJ2-7, with TRBD1 matching over 8 bases. V lost 8 bases to trimming and J lost 2 bases; unmatched junction nucleotides: 5. Per the germline V gene, CDR1 is MNHNY and CDR2 is SVGAGI (reference sequence). The CDR3 covers 13 residues. The CDR3 spells CASSGGPTYEQYF. The CDR3 DNA reads TGTGCCAGCTCAGGGGGCCCAACCTACGAGCAGTACTTC.

V is TRBV6-4 and J is TRBJ1-6; the D gene is possibly TRBD1 (6 bases). The CDR3 runs to 14 residues. The germline gives CDR1 MRHNA, CDR2 SNTAGT. Trimming took off 8 bases at V and 4 bases at J, with 12 bases between the two ends. The CDR3 region has the DNA TGTGCCAGCCGAGGGGGAGATTATAATTCACCCCTCCACTTT. It yields the protein CASRGGDYNSPLHF.

The genes are TRBV15 and TRBJ2-1, with a tentative D call TRBD1 (6 bases). The CDR3 spans 16 residues. The germline CDR1 and CDR2 sequences are LNHNV and YYDKDF (reference sequence). The V and J ends lost 9 bases and 7 bases respectively, with 25 bases between them. CDR3 protein: CATEGGLNNLGNEQFF. The CDR3 DNA reads TGTGCCACGGAAGGGGGTCTCAACAACCTAGGAAATGAGCAGTTCTTC.

The chain joins TRBV6-5 to TRBJ1-2; TRBD1 might be the D (6 bases). The CDR3 length is 14 residues. V was pared by 2 bases and J by 4 bases, with 11 bases between. CDR1 MNHEY and CDR2 SVGAGI come from the germline V gene. The CDR3 DNA sequence: TGTGCCAGCAGTTACACGGACAGCGTCTATGGCTACACCTTC. It encodes CASSYTDSVYGYTF.

This chain links TRBV15 with TRBJ2-1; D perhaps matches TRBD2 (5 bases). The CDR3 extends over 13 amino acids. V lost 3 bases, J lost 2 bases, and 5 bases lay in between. From germline, CDR1 is LNHNV and CDR2 YYDKDF (reference sequence). CDR3 region: CATSREAYNEQFF. The CDR3 DNA reads as TGTGCCACCAGCAGGGAGGCCTACAATGAGCAGTTCTTC.

CDR3 sequence (DNA): TGTGCCACCAGCAGAGGCGTCGGGGACATCGCCTACAATGAGCAGTTCTTC. Translated, it gives CATSRGVGDIAYNEQFF. The V gene is TRBV15, the J gene TRBJ2-1; a weak D match, TRBD1 (6 bases). Trimming removed 1 base from V and 2 bases from J, with 15 bases in between. This CDR3 comprises 17 residues. CDR1 and CDR2 (germline): LNHNV, YYDKDF (reference sequence). The whole variable domain, remainder taken from reference TRBV15 and TRBJ2-1, is DAMVIQNPRYQVTQFGKPVTLSCSQTLNHNVMYWYQQKSSQAPKLLFHYYDKDFNNEADTPDNFQSRRPNTSFCFLDIRSPGLGDTAMYLCATSRGVGDIAYNEQFFGPGTRLTVL.

The chain links TRBV5-5 to TRBJ1-6, with 8 nucleotides matching TRBD1. Trimming removed 2 bases from V and 7 bases from J; junction bases left unmatched: 5. In germline, CDR1 is SGHKS, CDR2 YYEKEE (reference sequence). This CDR3 spans 15 amino acids. The CDR3 DNA reads TGTGCCAGCAGCTTCGAAGGACAGGGAAATTCACCCCTCCACTTT. This encodes CASSFEGQGNSPLHF.

This clone was picked up one time. V is TRBV6-6 and J is TRBJ1-1, with TRBD1 as a possible D gene (5 bases). Deletions cut 1 base from V and 4 bases from J, with 10 bases between. Per the germline V gene, CDR1 is MNHNY and CDR2 is SVGAGI (reference sequence). The CDR3 is 14 amino acids. For the CDR3, the DNA is TGTGCCAGCAGTTACTGGGGGGAAGGCACTGAAGCTTTCTTT. This gives the protein CASSYWGEGTEAFF.

The chain employs TRBV28 and TRBJ1-3; maybe TRBD1 (5 bases). V lost 6 bases to trimming and J lost 4 bases, with 13 bases between them. CDR3 length: 14 amino acids. Germline V gene sequence: CDR1 MDHEN, CDR2 SYDVKM. The CDR3 DNA is TGTGCCAGCAGGGGGGAGGGTTCAGGAAACACCATATATTTT. Its translation is CASRGEGSGNTIYF.

The chain recombines TRBV4-1 with TRBJ1-6, with D tentatively TRBD1 (6 bases). CDR1 and CDR2 from the germline V gene are MGHRA and YSYEKL. This CDR3 is built from 17 residues. The V end was cut by 4 bases, the J end by 7 bases, with 20 bases between. The CDR3 reads CASSRSGTRTRNSPLHF. CDR3 nucleotides: TGCGCCAGCAGCCGGTCCGGGACAAGAACGAGGAATTCACCCCTCCACTTT.

For this clone: No conserved phenylalanine or tryptophan ends this CDR3, so it is likely a read error. The DNA is omitted, as the CDR3 cannot be located on it reliably, and the CDR3 follows TCRdb's listing. This chain connects TRBV11-2 to TRBJ2-7; the table assigns TRBD1, which was not confirmed against the DNA. The CDR3 has 9 amino acids, counting both end residues. From germline, CDR1 is SGHAT and CDR2 FQNNGV. The CDR3: CASSRWTSL.

The CDR3 sequence: CASSLIFDRGTTNNQPQHF. CDR3 in DNA: TGTGCCAGCAGCTTAATATTCGACAGGGGAACCACTAACAATCAGCCCCAGCATTTT. The chain combines TRBV7-8 with TRBJ1-5; 8 bases line up with TRBD1. In germline, CDR1 is SGHVS, CDR2 FQNEAQ. The CDR3 covers 19 residues. The V segment lost 2 bases and the J segment 3 bases; nucleotides outside the gene matches: 15. Full variable domain (missing parts from reference TRBV7-8 and TRBJ1-5): GAGVSQSPRYKVAKRGQDVALRCDPISGHVSLFWYQQALGQGPEFLTYFQNEAQLDKSGLPSDRFFAERPEGSVSTLKIQRTQQEDSAVYLCASSLIFDRGTTNNQPQHFGDGTRLSIL.